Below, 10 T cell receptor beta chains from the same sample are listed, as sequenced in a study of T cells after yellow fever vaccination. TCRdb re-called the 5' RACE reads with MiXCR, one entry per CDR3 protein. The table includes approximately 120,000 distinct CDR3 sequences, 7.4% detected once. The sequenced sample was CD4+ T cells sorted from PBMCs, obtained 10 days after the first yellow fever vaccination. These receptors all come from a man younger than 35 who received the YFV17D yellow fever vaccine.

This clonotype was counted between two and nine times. This CDR3 reads CASSIGTSGLTDTQYF. CDR3 nucleotides: TGTGCCAGCAGCATCGGGACTAGCGGGCTCACAGATACGCAGTATTTT. The gene calls are TRBV5-4 and TRBJ2-3, with 12 bases fitting TRBD2. Germline loops: CDR1 SGHNT, CDR2 YYREEE (reference sequence). CDR3 size: 16 residues. Trimming took 4 bases from V and 2 from J; bases not matched to a gene: 5.

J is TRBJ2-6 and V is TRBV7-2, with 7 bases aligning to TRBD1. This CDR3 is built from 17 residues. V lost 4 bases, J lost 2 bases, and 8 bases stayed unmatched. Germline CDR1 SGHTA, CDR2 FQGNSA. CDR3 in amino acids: CASSYSGTVAGANVLTF. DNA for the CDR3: TGTGCCAGCAGCTACTCCGGGACAGTCGCTGGGGCCAACGTCCTGACTTTC.

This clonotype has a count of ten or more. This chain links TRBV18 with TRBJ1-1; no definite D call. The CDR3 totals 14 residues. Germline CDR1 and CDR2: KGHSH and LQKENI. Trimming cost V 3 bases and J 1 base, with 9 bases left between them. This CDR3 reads CASSPSTGNTEAFF. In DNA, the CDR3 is TGTGCCAGCTCACCTAGCACCGGGAACACTGAAGCTTTCTTT.

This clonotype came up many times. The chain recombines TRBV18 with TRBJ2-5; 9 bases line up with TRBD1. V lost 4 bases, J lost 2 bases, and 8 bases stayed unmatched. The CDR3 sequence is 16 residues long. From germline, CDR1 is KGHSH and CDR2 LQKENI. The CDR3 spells CASSHIRDRDQETQYF. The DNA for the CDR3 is TGTGCCAGCTCACACATCCGGGACAGGGATCAAGAGACCCAGTACTTC.

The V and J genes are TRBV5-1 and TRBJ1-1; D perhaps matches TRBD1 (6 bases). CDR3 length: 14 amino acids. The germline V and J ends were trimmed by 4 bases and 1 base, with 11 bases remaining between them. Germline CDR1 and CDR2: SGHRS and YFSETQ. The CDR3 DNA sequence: TGCGCCAGCAGCCGGGACACTTCGAACACTGAAGCTTTCTTT. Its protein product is CASSRDTSNTEAFF.

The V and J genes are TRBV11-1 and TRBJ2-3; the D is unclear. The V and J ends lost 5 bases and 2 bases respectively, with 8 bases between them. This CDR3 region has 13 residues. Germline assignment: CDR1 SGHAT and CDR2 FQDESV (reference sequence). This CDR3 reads CASSRPTTDTQYF. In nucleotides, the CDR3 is TGTGCCAGCAGCCGACCTACCACAGATACGCAGTATTTT.

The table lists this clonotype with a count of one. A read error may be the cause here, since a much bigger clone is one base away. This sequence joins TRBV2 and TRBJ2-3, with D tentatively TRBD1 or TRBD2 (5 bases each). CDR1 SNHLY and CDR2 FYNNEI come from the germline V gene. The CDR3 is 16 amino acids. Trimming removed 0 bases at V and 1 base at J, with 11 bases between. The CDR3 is CASSEALVGGTDTQYF. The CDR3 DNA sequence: TGTGCCAGCAGTGAAGCTTTAGTGGGGGGCACAGATACGCAGTATTTT.

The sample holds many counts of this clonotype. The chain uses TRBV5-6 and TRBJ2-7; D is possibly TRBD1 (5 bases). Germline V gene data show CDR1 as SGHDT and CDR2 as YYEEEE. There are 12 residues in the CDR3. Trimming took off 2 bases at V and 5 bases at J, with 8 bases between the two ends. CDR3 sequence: CASSFDSNEQYF. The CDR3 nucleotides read TGTGCCAGCAGCTTTGACAGCAACGAGCAGTACTTC.

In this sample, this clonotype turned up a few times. The CDR3 sequence is CSAIRAETGEKLFF. CDR3 nucleotide sequence: TGCAGTGCGATCAGGGCTGAGACGGGAGAAAAACTGTTTTTT. The chain recombines TRBV20-1 with TRBJ1-4; D is possibly TRBD1 (5 bases). Trimming pared 6 bases from V and 8 bases from J, leaving 19 bases between. CDR1 is DFQATT, CDR2 SNEGSKA, per germline (reference sequence). The CDR3 spans 14 residues.

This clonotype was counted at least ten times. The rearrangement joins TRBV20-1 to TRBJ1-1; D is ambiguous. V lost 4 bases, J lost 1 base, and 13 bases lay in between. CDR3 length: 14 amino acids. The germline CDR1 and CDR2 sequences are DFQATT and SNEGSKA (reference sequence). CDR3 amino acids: CSATDWAGNTEAFF. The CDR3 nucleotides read TGCAGTGCTACTGACTGGGCGGGGAACACTGAAGCTTTCTTT.